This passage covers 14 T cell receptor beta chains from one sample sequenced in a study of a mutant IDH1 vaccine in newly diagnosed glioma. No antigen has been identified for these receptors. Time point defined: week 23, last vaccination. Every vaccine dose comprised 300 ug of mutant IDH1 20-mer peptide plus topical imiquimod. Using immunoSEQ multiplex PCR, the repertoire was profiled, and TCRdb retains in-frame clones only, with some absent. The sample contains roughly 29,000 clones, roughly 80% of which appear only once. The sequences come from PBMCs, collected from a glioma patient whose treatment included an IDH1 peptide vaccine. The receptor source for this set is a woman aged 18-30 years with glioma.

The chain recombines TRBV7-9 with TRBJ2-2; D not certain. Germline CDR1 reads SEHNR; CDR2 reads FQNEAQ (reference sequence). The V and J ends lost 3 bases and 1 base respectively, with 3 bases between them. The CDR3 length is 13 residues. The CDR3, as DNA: TGTGCCAGCAGCTTTATGAACACCGGGGAGCTGTTTTTT. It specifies CASSFMNTGELFF.

CDR3: CASSYSWRYSGNTIYF. CDR3 DNA: TGTGCCAGCAGTTACTCTTGGAGATACTCTGGAAACACCATATATTTT. The rearrangement joins TRBV6-5 to TRBJ1-3, with D unresolved. This CDR3 contains 16 residues. V was shortened by 0 bases and J by 0 bases, with 9 bases between the two germline ends. Germline-derived CDR1 and CDR2 are MNHEY and SVGAGI.

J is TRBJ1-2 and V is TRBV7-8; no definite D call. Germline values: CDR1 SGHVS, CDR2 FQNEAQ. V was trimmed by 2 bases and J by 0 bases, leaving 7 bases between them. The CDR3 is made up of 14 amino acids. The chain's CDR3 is CASSLRRANYGYTF. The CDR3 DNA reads TGTGCCAGCAGCTTACGTAGAGCTAACTATGGCTACACCTTC.

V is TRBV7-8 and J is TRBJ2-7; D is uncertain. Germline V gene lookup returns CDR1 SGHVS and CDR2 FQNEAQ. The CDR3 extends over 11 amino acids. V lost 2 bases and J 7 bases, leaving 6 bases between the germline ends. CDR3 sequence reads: CASSLSREQYF. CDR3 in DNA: TGTGCCAGCAGCTTATCTCGGGAGCAGTACTTC.

In nucleotides, the CDR3 is TGTGCCAGCAGTCTTCTAGCGGGGGGCACAGATACGCAGTATTTT. It translates to CASSLLAGGTDTQYF. This chain uses TRBV6-5 with TRBJ2-3, with 10 bases lining up with TRBD2. Trimming took 5 bases from V and 1 from J; bases not matched to a gene: 3. CDR3 length: 15 amino acids. From germline, CDR1 is MNHEY and CDR2 SVGAGI.

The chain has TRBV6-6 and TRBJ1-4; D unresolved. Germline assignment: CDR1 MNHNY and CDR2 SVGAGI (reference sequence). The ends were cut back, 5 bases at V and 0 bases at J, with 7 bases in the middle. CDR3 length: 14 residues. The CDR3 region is CASSDIATNEKLFF. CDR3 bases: TGTGCCAGCAGTGACATTGCAACTAATGAAAAACTGTTTTTT.

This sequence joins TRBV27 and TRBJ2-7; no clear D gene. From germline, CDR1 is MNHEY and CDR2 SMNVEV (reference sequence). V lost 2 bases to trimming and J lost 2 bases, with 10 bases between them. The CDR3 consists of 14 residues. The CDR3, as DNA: TGTGCCAGCAGTTTAGACGGCCGTACCTACGAGCAGTACTTC. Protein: CASSLDGRTYEQYF.

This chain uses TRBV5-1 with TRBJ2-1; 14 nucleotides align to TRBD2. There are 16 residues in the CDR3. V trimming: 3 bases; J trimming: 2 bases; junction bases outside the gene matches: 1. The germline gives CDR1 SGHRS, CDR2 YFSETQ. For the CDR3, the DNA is TGCGCCAGCAGCTCGACTAGCGGGGGGGCCTACAATGAGCAGTTCTTC. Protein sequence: CASSSTSGGAYNEQFF.

CDR3 sequence reads: CATRLGVNTEKLFF. The CDR3 DNA follows: TGTGCCACCCGGCTTGGGGTAAATACGGAAAAACTGTTTTTT. The chain recombines TRBV10-3 with TRBJ1-4; D gene unclear. V was clipped by 10 bases and J by 8 bases, with 20 bases between them. Germline loops: CDR1 ENHRY, CDR2 SYGVKD. The CDR3 extends over 14 amino acids.

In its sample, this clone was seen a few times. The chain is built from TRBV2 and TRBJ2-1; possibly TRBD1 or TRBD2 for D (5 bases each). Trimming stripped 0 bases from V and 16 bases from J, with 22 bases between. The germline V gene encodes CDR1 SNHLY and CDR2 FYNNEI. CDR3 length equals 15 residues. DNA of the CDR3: TGTGCCAGCAGTGAAGCGCTTCGGGGCAGGGAACCAGAATTCTTC. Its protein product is CASSEALRGREPEFF.

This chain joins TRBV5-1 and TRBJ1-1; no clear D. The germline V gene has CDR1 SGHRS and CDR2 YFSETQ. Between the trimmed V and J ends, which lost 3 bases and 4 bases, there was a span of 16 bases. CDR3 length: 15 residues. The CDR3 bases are TGCGCCAGCAGCTACCGGGCGACTACCAGCACTGAAGCTTTCTTT. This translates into CASSYRATTSTEAFF.

As DNA, the CDR3 is TGTGCCAGCAGCTCAGGGGGGGCAATTGCCGGGGAGCTGTTTTTT. Amino acid sequence: CASSSGGAIAGELFF. The genes are TRBV7-8 and TRBJ2-2; the D gene could be TRBD1 or TRBD2 (7 bases each). This CDR3 region has 15 residues. V was pared by 4 bases and J by 6 bases, with 15 bases between. Germline V gene sequence: CDR1 SGHVS, CDR2 FQNEAQ.

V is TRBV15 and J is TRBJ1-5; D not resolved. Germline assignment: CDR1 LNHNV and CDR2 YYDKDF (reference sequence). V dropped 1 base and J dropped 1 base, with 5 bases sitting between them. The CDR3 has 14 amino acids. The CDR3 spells CATSRGQSNQPQHF. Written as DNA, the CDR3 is TGTGCCACCAGCAGAGGACAAAGCAATCAGCCCCAGCATTTT.

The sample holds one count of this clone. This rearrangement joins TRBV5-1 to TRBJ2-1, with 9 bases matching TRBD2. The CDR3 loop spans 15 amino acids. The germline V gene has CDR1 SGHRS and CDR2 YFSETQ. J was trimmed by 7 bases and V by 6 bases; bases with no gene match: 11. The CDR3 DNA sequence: TGCGCCAGCACCTACCGGGTAGCGGGAGAAAATGAGCAGTTCTTC. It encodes CASTYRVAGENEQFF.